These T cell receptor beta chains were read from a single sample in a study of cytomegalovirus exposure and HLA in healthy donors. Clones were sequenced by immunoSEQ multiplex PCR, and TCRdb holds only the in-frame ones, with some missing. The table includes 65,000 to 70,000 clones, 90% to 95% detected once. The sample consisted of PBMCs. The origin of the receptors is a young man in good health and CMV-seronegative. Each CDR3 is given with its conserved first and last residue. The D gene is left open where the match is weak. Rows may omit the clone size; those that give it use once, few, many or a size class.

>NA|TRBV5-4|TRBJ2-5|TRBD2
CASTLAGAGETQYF
TGTGCCAGCACCTTAGCGGGAGCCGGGGAGACCCAGTACTTC
>NA|TRBV7-9|TRBJ1-2|NA
CASSLEEGVGYTF
TGTGCCAGCAGCTTAGAAGAGGGGGTTGGCTACACCTTC
>NA|TRBV7-9|TRBJ2-3|NA
CASSLLRREDTQYF
TGTGCCAGCAGCCTACTCCGACGGGAAGATACGCAGTATTTT
>NA|TRBV7-9|TRBJ2-1|TRBD1
CASSLLTGGELNEQFF
TGTGCCAGCAGCTTGTTGACAGGGGGGGAGCTCAATGAGCAGTTCTTC
>NA|TRBV28|TRBJ1-2|TRBD1
CASSWADRGNGYTF
TGTGCCAGCAGTTGGGCGGACAGGGGGAATGGCTACACCTTC
>NA|TRBV28|TRBJ1-5|TRBD1
CATRYRGGVNQPQHF
TGTGCCACCAGATACAGGGGGGGGGTCAATCAGCCCCAGCATTTT
>few|TRBV10-3|TRBJ2-3|TRBD2
CAISEVAGVMVDTQYF
TGTGCCATCAGTGAGGTAGCGGGAGTGATGGTGGATACGCAGTATTTT
>NA|TRBV5-8|TRBJ2-1|TRBD2
CASSLFQLAGGHNEQFF
TGTGCCAGCAGCTTGTTTCAACTAGCGGGAGGCCACAATGAGCAGTTCTTC
>NA|TRBV7-2|TRBJ1-5|NA
CASSPEATYSNQPQHF
TGTGCCAGCAGCCCCGAAGCCACGTATAGCAATCAGCCCCAGCATTTT
>NA|TRBV28|TRBJ1-3|NA
CASSLGLSSGNTIYF
TGTGCCAGCAGCCTTGGCCTCAGCTCTGGAAACACCATATATTTT
>NA|TRBV5-1|TRBJ1-4|TRBD1
CASSGDRGTTNEKLFF
TGCGCCAGCAGCGGGGACAGGGGGACAACTAATGAAAAACTGTTTTTT
>NA|TRBV29-1|TRBJ2-7|TRBD1
CSVGRDRGSEQYF
TGCAGCGTTGGCCGGGACAGGGGTAGCGAGCAGTACTTC
>NA|TRBV5-1|TRBJ2-1|NA
CASRGGRGQSQEPLALSSYNEQFF
TGCGCCAGCAGGGGTGGGAGGGGACAAAGCCAAGAACCGCTAGCGTTGAGCTCCTACAATGAGCAGTTCTTC
>NA|TRBV30|TRBJ1-2|TRBD1
CAWSWTGNYGYTF
TGTGCCTGGAGTTGGACAGGGAACTATGGCTACACCTTC
>NA|TRBV19|TRBJ2-7|TRBD1
CASSPGQTIYEQYF
TGTGCCAGTAGTCCGGGACAGACAATCTACGAGCAGTACTTC
>NA|TRBV1|TRBJ1-2|NA
CTSSHPSRGGAIYGYTF
TGCACCAGCAGCCACCCTTCTCGAGGGGGGGCGATCTATGGCTACACCTTC
>NA|TRBV11-2|TRBJ2-1|NA
CASSTLAGGAYNEQFF
TGTGCCAGCAGCACCTTAGCTGGAGGGGCCTACAATGAGCAGTTCTTC
>NA|TRBV5-1|TRBJ1-2|NA
CASSFGGRGEHGYTF
TGCGCCAGCAGCTTTGGCGGGCGGGGAGAGCATGGCTACACCTTC
>NA|TRBV9|TRBJ2-1|TRBD1
CASSVNGQGYNEQFF
TGTGCCAGCAGCGTAAATGGACAGGGTTACAATGAGCAGTTCTTC
>NA|TRBV6-4|TRBJ1-1|NA
CASSDSPVTEAFF
TGTGCCAGCAGTGACTCTCCCGTAACTGAAGCTTTCTTT
>NA|TRBV2|TRBJ1-3|TRBD1
CASRLQGFSGNTIYF
TGTGCCAGCAGACTACAGGGGTTTAGTGGAAACACCATATATTTT
>NA|TRBV30|TRBJ2-7|TRBD1
CAWRGDRGAYEQYF
TGTGCCTGGAGGGGGGACAGGGGGGCCTACGAGCAGTACTTC
>NA|TRBV18|TRBJ2-5|TRBD1
CASSRYSSGTVEQETQYF
TGTGCCAGCTCACGTTACTCCAGTGGGACAGTGGAGCAAGAGACCCAGTACTTC
>NA|TRBV6-1|TRBJ2-7|TRBD2
CASSLRLAGDEQYF
TGTGCCAGCAGTCTACGACTAGCGGGAGACGAGCAGTACTTC
>NA|TRBV11-2|TRBJ2-1|NA
CASSSVGALSSYNEQFF
TGTGCCAGCAGCTCCGTTGGGGCGTTGAGCTCCTACAATGAGCAGTTCTTC
>NA|TRBV2|TRBJ1-1|NA
CASSATGNTEAFF
TGTGCCAGCAGCGCGACAGGAAACACTGAAGCTTTCTTT
>NA|TRBV7-9|TRBJ1-1|NA
CASSSGFMNTEAFF
TGTGCCAGCAGCTCTGGCTTCATGAACACTGAAGCTTTCTTT
>NA|TRBV28|TRBJ2-7|TRBD1
CASSVPGQLSYEQYF
TGTGCCAGCAGTGTACCGGGACAGCTCTCCTACGAGCAGTACTTC
>once|TRBV7-9|TRBJ2-1|NA
CASSFVALIESEQFF
TGTGCCAGCAGCTTTGTGGCCTTAATCGAAAGTGAGCAGTTCTTC
>NA|TRBV28|TRBJ2-7|TRBD2
CASSSSSGKLYEQYF
TGTGCCAGCAGTTCCTCTAGCGGGAAGTTGTACGAGCAGTACTTC
>NA|TRBV27|TRBJ2-7|TRBD1
CASNPTGSSYEQYF
TGTGCCAGCAATCCGACAGGGAGCTCCTACGAGCAGTACTTC
>NA|TRBV27|TRBJ1-5|NA
CASSPWTDPGDQPQHF
TGTGCCAGCAGTCCATGGACAGACCCGGGCGATCAGCCCCAGCATTTT
>NA|TRBV7-3|TRBJ2-7|TRBD1
CASSFRLGQNYEQYF
TGTGCCAGCAGCTTCCGTTTGGGACAGAACTACGAGCAGTACTTC
>NA|TRBV5-6|TRBJ2-5|NA
CASSLDSSSLSKQETQYF
TGTGCCAGCAGCTTGGATTCGAGTAGTTTATCAAAACAAGAGACCCAGTACTTC
>once|TRBV7-2|TRBJ2-7|NA
CASSLAGGNLNEQYF
TGTGCCAGCAGCTTAGCGGGGGGAAATCTGAACGAGCAGTACTTC
>NA|TRBV15|TRBJ1-3|NA
CATSSVRTSGNTIYF
TGTGCCACCAGCAGCGTCCGGACATCTGGAAACACCATATATTTT
>few|TRBV19|TRBJ1-1|NA
CASATGLAAEAFF
TGTGCCAGTGCCACAGGGTTAGCCGCTGAAGCTTTCTTT
>NA|TRBV16|TRBJ2-5|TRBD2
CASSPLGLAGETQYF
TGTGCCAGCAGCCCCCTCGGGCTAGCGGGAGAGACCCAGTACTTC
>NA|TRBV20-1|TRBJ2-7|NA
CHPSRGYEQYF
TGCCATCCGAGCCGGGGCTACGAGCAGTACTTC
>NA|TRBV18|TRBJ1-5|NA
CASSLQQGIQPQHF
TGTGCCAGCTCATTGCAACAGGGTATCCAGCCCCAGCATTTT
>NA|TRBV5-8|TRBJ2-3|TRBD2
CASSRGVSGRITDTQYF
TGTGCCAGCAGCCGCGGGGTTAGCGGGAGGATTACAGATACGCAGTATTTT